The present T cell receptor beta chain was sequenced within a study of blood T cell repertoires in COVID-19. Study-level information: Researchers got acute and convalescent COVID-19 samples from the United States, Italy and Spain. PBMCs, B-cell-depleted T cells, or T cells were the source of the cDNA or gDNA that made up the material.

Trimming removed 7 bases from V and 6 bases from J, with 13 bases in between. Germline V gene data show CDR1 as SQVTM and CDR2 as ANQGSEA. The CDR3 extends over 12 amino acids. Original analysis: Amplified reference gene primers provided the basis for estimating nucleated cell counts. TCRdb's table, derived via immunoSEQ multiplex PCR, lists solely in-frame clones and lacks some. D and trimming come from the DNA, and the V and J calls and clone size come from that table. This table has about 180,000 clones, approximately 89% appearing once. This chain links TRBV29-1 with TRBJ2-1, with D perhaps matching TRBD1 or TRBD2 (5 bases each). Sequences were obtained from peripheral blood. The TCR sequence derives from a woman aged 25 to 39 with acute or convalescent COVID-19. CDR3 sequence: CSGGTLGNEQFF. The CDR3 DNA reads TGCAGCGGGGGGACGCTAGGCAATGAGCAGTTCTTC.